A selection of T cell receptor beta chains follows, all from one sample in a study of blood T cell repertoires in COVID-19. Assay: immunoSEQ multiplex PCR; the TCRdb copy retains only in-frame clones and omits some. The data contain fewer than 300,000 clones, 86% of them singletons. Input material: peripheral blood. These receptor sequences come from a man between 40 and 49 years old who had recovered from COVID-19. CDR3s include the opening cysteine and the closing phenylalanine or tryptophan. Fields, in order: clone size, D gene, V gene, J gene, CDR3 DNA, CDR3 protein. D genes are given only for firm matches. Size values are once, few and many counts, or a class for expanded clones, and some rows have none.

>.|TRBD2|TRBV2|TRBJ2-1
TGTGCCAGCAGTTCCGGACTAGCGGGAGGGGGGGAGTTCTTC
CASSSGLAGGGEFF
>.|TRBD2|TRBV19|TRBJ2-7
TGTGCCAGTAGCCTCGGGACTAGCGGATACTACGAGCAGTACTTC
CASSLGTSGYYEQYF
>once|.|TRBV10-3|TRBJ2-2
TGTGCCATCAAGGGGTACACCGGGGAGCTGTTTTTT
CAIKGYTGELFF
>.|.|TRBV30|TRBJ2-7
TGTGCCTGGAACGGCGGGCCCCACGAGCAGTACTTC
CAWNGGPHEQYF
>.|.|TRBV5-1|TRBJ2-7
TGCGCCAGCAGCTTGGTGGACAGATACTACGAGCAGTACTTC
CASSLVDRYYEQYF
>.|TRBD1|TRBV5-1|TRBJ1-1
TGCGCCAGCAGCTTGGTGACAGGGGAGAACACTGAAGCTTTCTTT
CASSLVTGENTEAFF
>once|TRBD2|TRBV7-9|TRBJ2-5
TGTGCCAGCAGCATTTTAGCGGGAGGGGAGACCCAGTACTTC
CASSILAGGETQYF
>.|.|TRBV5-1|TRBJ2-1
TGCGCCAGCAGTTCAGGAGGTTCTGAGCAGTTCTTC
CASSSGGSEQFF
>once|.|TRBV15|TRBJ1-5
TGTGCCACCAGCAGAGATGTAGCCGGACAGCCCCAGCATTTT
CATSRDVAGQPQHF
>.|TRBD2|TRBV19|TRBJ2-1
TGTGCCAGTAGTATTCTAGCGGGGGCCGCAAGCTCCTACAATGAGCAGTTCTTC
CASSILAGAASSYNEQFF
>.|.|TRBV9|TRBJ2-7
TGTGCCAGCAGCGTAGTGGGGACTCAAGTATCGAGGCAGTACTTC
CASSVVGTQVSRQYF
>.|.|TRBV5-4|TRBJ2-2
TGTGCCAGCAGCATAGAAACCGGGGAGCTGTTTTTT
CASSIETGELFF
>.|.|TRBV7-9|TRBJ1-2
TGTGCCACCGCCGGGACTTACGACCTAGGCTATGGCTACACCTTC
CATAGTYDLGYGYTF
>.|TRBD2|TRBV19|TRBJ2-7
TGTGCCACCGCATGGGCGGGAGGAAACGAGCAGTACTTC
CATAWAGGNEQYF
>.|TRBD1|TRBV3-1/TRBV3-2|TRBJ2-2
TGTGCCAGCAAGACGAAGGGGGCGGCCGGGGAGCTGTTTTTT
CASKTKGAAGELFF
>.|.|TRBV23-1|TRBJ1-3
TGCGCCAGCAGTCTCCCCGGAGACTCTGGAAACACCATATATTTT
CASSLPGDSGNTIYF
>.|TRBD2|TRBV5-4|TRBJ2-3
TGTGCCAGCAGCCCTAGCGGGGGGTTCACAGATACGCAGTATTTT
CASSPSGGFTDTQYF
>once|TRBD1|TRBV28|TRBJ1-4
TGTGCCAGCAGTATCTTGGACAGGGAGAGTGAAAAACTGTTTTTT
CASSILDRESEKLFF
>.|.|TRBV18|TRBJ1-4
TGTGCCAGCTCACCCCTACAGGGTTCGCCTAATGAAAAACTGTTTTTT
CASSPLQGSPNEKLFF
>.|TRBD1|TRBV7-8|TRBJ2-6
TGTGCCAGCACCGGACAGGGCTCTGGGGCCAACGTCCTGACTTTC
CASTGQGSGANVLTF
>.|TRBD2|TRBV7-2|TRBJ2-7
TGTGCCAGCAGCCCCCGGGGTGGGCTAGCGGGGGCCCACGAGCAGTACTTC
CASSPRGGLAGAHEQYF
>once|TRBD1|TRBV7-9|TRBJ2-2
TGTGCCAGCAGCTTAATGGGGACAGGGGCCACCGGGGAGCTGTTTTTT
CASSLMGTGATGELFF
>.|.|TRBV6-5|TRBJ1-2
TGTGCCAGCAGTCCGTACTCCCTTCGGGGCTACACCTTC
CASSPYSLRGYTF
>.|TRBD2|TRBV7-9|TRBJ2-1
TGTGCCAGCAGCTTAGCGGGGCGGGGGAGCTCCTACAATGAGCAGTTCTTC
CASSLAGRGSSYNEQFF
>.|.|TRBV4-3|TRBJ2-3
TGCGCCAGCAGCCAGCGGGCAGTAGGTACAGATACGCAGTATTTT
CASSQRAVGTDTQYF
>.|TRBD1|TRBV29-1|TRBJ1-2
TGCAGCGGAAGGACAGGGGTGGACTATGGCTACACCTTC
CSGRTGVDYGYTF
>.|.|TRBV7-2|TRBJ2-4
TGTGCCAGCAGCTGGACCTCGGGAATTCAGTACTTC
CASSWTSGIQYF
>.|.|TRBV6-5|TRBJ2-1
TGTGCCAGCAGCGGGTCGGTCAGCTCCTACAATGAGCAGTTCTTC
CASSGSVSSYNEQFF
>.|.|TRBV27|TRBJ2-7
TGTGCCAGCAGTTTATCCCCCCCACGGACATCCTACGAGCAGTACTTC
CASSLSPPRTSYEQYF
>.|TRBD1|TRBV10-3|TRBJ1-4
TGTGCCATCAGACCCCAGGGGGCTCGGCTGTTTTTT
CAIRPQGARLFF
>.|.|TRBV2|TRBJ1-1
TGTGCCAGCAGTGAGCAGGGAGGTCGTATGGACACTGAAGCTTTCTTT
CASSEQGGRMDTEAFF
>.|.|TRBV7-3|TRBJ2-5
TGTGCCAGCAGCCCTGGGCCCCGGGGGCAAGAGACCCAGTACTTC
CASSPGPRGQETQYF
>.|.|TRBV19|TRBJ1-2
TGTGCCAGTAGTCTACAGGGCGGCTATGGCTACACCTTC
CASSLQGGYGYTF
>.|.|TRBV2|TRBJ2-7
TGTGCCAGTCGGTTTCCCCCCTACGAGCAGTACTTC
CASRFPPYEQYF
>.|.|TRBV6-5|TRBJ1-4
TGTGCCAGCAGTTGGCGGGGGGGGAATGAAAAACTGTTTTTT
CASSWRGGNEKLFF
>.|.|TRBV6-4|TRBJ1-5
TGTGCCAGCAGTGACGAGTTTAGCAATCAGCCCCAGCATTTT
CASSDEFSNQPQHF
>.|TRBD1|TRBV7-6|TRBJ2-5
TGTGCCAGCAGCTTCAACGGACAGGCAAAGACCCAGTACTTC
CASSFNGQAKTQYF
>.|TRBD1|TRBV4-1|TRBJ1-2
TGCGCCAGACAGGGGTTCTATGGCTACACCTTC
CARQGFYGYTF
>once|.|TRBV29-1|TRBJ2-2
TGCAGCGTGGGACTCCAGGGTACCGGGGAGCTGTTTTTT
CSVGLQGTGELFF
>.|.|TRBV2|TRBJ2-3
TGTGCCAGCAGTGAAGACTTGAGCACAGATACGCAGTATTTT
CASSEDLSTDTQYF
>.|.|TRBV20-1|TRBJ2-1
TGCAGTGCTAGTGGTTTCGGGACTTCCTCCTACAATGAGCAGTTCTTC
CSASGFGTSSYNEQFF
>.|.|TRBV7-6|TRBJ2-3
TGTGCCAGCAGCTCCGAAGGAGGGTGGGGCACAGATACGCAGTATTTT
CASSSEGGWGTDTQYF
>.|.|TRBV6-2/TRBV6-3|TRBJ2-3
TGTGCCAGCAGTTACGGAGGCAGGACAGATACGCAGTATTTT
CASSYGGRTDTQYF
>.|TRBD2|TRBV6-5|TRBJ2-7
TGTGCCAGCAGTTTTAAAGCGGGAGCGGGTGGCGAGCAGTACTTC
CASSFKAGAGGEQYF
>.|.|TRBV15|TRBJ2-3
TGTGCCACCAGCAGAACGCCGAGATCAGATACGCAGTATTTT
CATSRTPRSDTQYF
>.|TRBD2|TRBV4-2|TRBJ2-7
TGTGCCAGCAGCCAAGATCCCCTAGCGGAACCCTACGAGCAGTACTTC
CASSQDPLAEPYEQYF
>.|TRBD2|TRBV27|TRBJ2-7
TGTGCCAGCAGTCCGACCGGGACTAGCGGATACTACGAGCAGTACTTC
CASSPTGTSGYYEQYF
>.|.|TRBV2|TRBJ1-2
TGTGCCAGCAACGAATACAGGGATAACTATGGCTACACCTTC
CASNEYRDNYGYTF
>.|.|TRBV4-1|TRBJ2-6
TGCGCCAGCAGCCACCCTGAGCTACCGTCTGGGGCCAACGTCCTGACTTTC
CASSHPELPSGANVLTF
>.|.|TRBV2|TRBJ2-7
TGTGCCAGCAGCAGCGGGCAGGCCGGACCCTCAGAGCAGTACTTC
CASSSGQAGPSEQYF
>.|.|TRBV19|TRBJ2-1
TGTGCCAGTAGTATAATGCCTACCGCCTACAATGAGCAGTTCTTC
CASSIMPTAYNEQFF
>.|.|TRBV18|TRBJ1-5
TGTGCCAGCTCCACTACAGGGTTTAGCAATCAGCCCCAGCATTTT
CASSTTGFSNQPQHF
>.|.|TRBV6-5|TRBJ2-5
TGTGCCAGCAGACTAAGCGGGTCACTTCAAGAGACCCAGTACTTC
CASRLSGSLQETQYF
>.|TRBD1|TRBV3-1/TRBV3-2|TRBJ1-3
TGTGCCAGCAGCCAGTGGACAGGGGGAAACACCATATATTTT
CASSQWTGGNTIYF
>few|.|TRBV7-8|TRBJ2-7
TGTGCCAGCAGCTTAGACGGAGGGCGGGGAGCCTACGAGCAGTACTTC
CASSLDGGRGAYEQYF
>.|TRBD2|TRBV5-1|TRBJ2-7
TGCGCCAGCAGTAGGGCTAGCGGTACCTACGAGCAGTACTTC
CASSRASGTYEQYF
>.|.|TRBV19|TRBJ1-1
TGTGCCAGTAGTATAGTACAGGGCACTGAAGCTTTCTTT
CASSIVQGTEAFF
>.|TRBD1|TRBV7-9|TRBJ2-2
TGTGCCAGCAGCCCATGGGACAGGGTGAAGCTGTTTTTT
CASSPWDRVKLFF